This TCR beta chain was observed in a study of blood T cell repertoires in COVID-19. Turning to the study itself: Specimens from acute and convalescent COVID-19 originated in the United States, Italy and Spain. Sources were T cells, B-cell-depleted T cells, or PBMCs; the material itself was cDNA or gDNA.

Germline V lookup: CDR1 SGHAT, CDR2 FQNNGV. V was pared by 3 bases and J by 5 bases, with 6 bases between. The CDR3 spans 12 residues. Study processing details: The authors estimated nucleated cell counts from reference gene primer amplification. Clones were read by immunoSEQ multiplex PCR, and TCRdb kept only the in-frame ones, dropping some. Clone size and V and J calls were adopted from that table, with D and trimming inferred from the DNA. Of about 120,000 clones in the sample, approximately 90% were seen once. The origin of this receptor is a human donor with active COVID-19. The donor label of this sample is uncertain. Specimen: peripheral blood. This sequence joins TRBV11-2 and TRBJ2-3; no definite D call. CDR3 bases: TGTGCCAGCAGCTTCAGAGGAGATACGCAGTATTTT. It translates to CASSFRGDTQYF.